The source of this T cell receptor beta chain is a study of blood T cells in healthy people across ages. General observations from the study: With donor CMV status unknown, expanded clonotype changes were possibly confounded.

Many counts were recorded for this clonotype. Its antigen is still unknown. Deletions cut 3 bases from V and 0 bases from J, with 6 bases between. The CDR3 is 13 amino acids. Germline V gives CDR1 SGHTA, CDR2 FQGNSA. The total RNA that was extracted per sample amounted to at least 5.5 micrograms. Through a sample-barcoded 5' primer and a J-beta primer mix, a second PCR was run for roughly 6 to 12 cycles. Per-sample output comprised a minimum of 2.5 million paired-end reads containing CDR3. TCRdb itself ran the 5' RACE reads through MiXCR, one entry per CDR3 protein. The table includes around 670,000 distinct CDR3 sequences, roughly 30% detected once.

This clonotype was obtained from an elderly woman in good health. Sequencing input: blood. The chain links TRBV7-2 to TRBJ2-7; D is ambiguous. In DNA, the CDR3 is TGTGCCAGCAGCTTCAAGGTCTCCTACGAGCAGTACTTC. It yields the protein CASSFKVSYEQYF. Supplemented by reference TRBV7-2 and TRBJ2-7, the full variable domain reads GAGVSQSPSNKVTEKGKDVELRCDPISGHTALYWYRQSLGQGLEFLIYFQGNSAPDKSGLPSDRFSAERTGGSVSTLTIQRTQQEDSAVYLCASSFKVSYEQYFGPGTRLTVT.